Shown below are 21 T cell receptor beta chains from a single sample sequenced in a study of multiple sclerosis patients with progressive multifocal leukoencephalopathy. Clones were sequenced by immunoSEQ multiplex PCR, and TCRdb holds only the in-frame ones, with some missing. The sample has about 25,000 clones; approximately 90% are singletons. Specified time point: approximately 11 months of natalizumab therapy. The sample was PBMCs, taken from a patient treated with natalizumab. The receptors derive from a man aged 25-40 years with multiple sclerosis.

In its sample, this clone was seen a few times. V is TRBV7-2 and J is TRBJ1-1; the D gene is possibly TRBD1 (5 bases). Trimming stripped 7 bases from V and 4 bases from J, with 16 bases between. Germline assignment: CDR1 SGHTA and CDR2 FQGNSA. CDR3 length: 14 residues. CDR3 region: CASIPETGSTEAFF. The CDR3 DNA reads as TGTGCCAGCATCCCCGAAACAGGATCCACTGAAGCTTTCTTT.

This clone was detected a few times. This chain links TRBV4-3 with TRBJ2-5, with 8 nucleotides matching TRBD2. CDR1 LGHNA and CDR2 YSLEER come from the germline V gene. The V and J ends lost 0 bases and 7 bases, in that order; junction bases with no gene match: 13. The CDR3 is 17 amino acids. The CDR3 protein is CASSQDRVSGTFRTQYF. The CDR3 DNA sequence: TGCGCCAGCAGCCAAGATCGGGTTAGCGGGACCTTCCGGACCCAGTACTTC.

The CDR3 DNA sequence: TGTGCCAGCAGCTCGGGACTAGCGGTCCTTGACTCCTACGAGCAGTACTTC. This gives the protein CASSSGLAVLDSYEQYF. The genes are TRBV5-8 and TRBJ2-5, with 11 nucleotides matching TRBD2. Gene TRBJ2-7 matches the end of the DNA better, so the J call may be wrong. The CDR3 loop spans 17 amino acids. The germline CDR1 and CDR2 sequences are SGHTS and YDEGEE.

The V gene is TRBV7-9, the J gene TRBJ2-7; a possible D gene is TRBD2 (5 bases). The CDR3 is made up of 14 amino acids. Trimming pared 2 bases from V and 3 bases from J, leaving 11 bases between. CDR1 and CDR2 from the germline V gene are SEHNR and FQNEAQ (reference sequence). The CDR3 DNA reads as TGTGCCAGCAGCTTATCGCAAGGGAGCTACGAGCAGTACGTC. Its protein product is CASSLSQGSYEQYV.

This chain connects TRBV14 to TRBJ2-1; 10 bases are shared with TRBD1. V gave up 4 bases and J gave up 5 bases; unmatched junction bases: 8. Germline V gene data show CDR1 as SGHDN and CDR2 as FVKESK. The CDR3 sequence is 16 residues long. As DNA, the CDR3 is TGTGCCAGCAGCCGTTTCCGGGACAGGGGTGACAATGAGCAGTTCTTC. It codes for CASSRFRDRGDNEQFF.

This rearrangement joins TRBV4-1 to TRBJ2-7; unclear D gene. Germline CDR1 reads MGHRA; CDR2 reads YSYEKL. The V end was cut by 0 bases, the J end by 2 bases, with 8 bases between. The CDR3 consists of 14 residues. The CDR3 protein is CASSQEDRTYEQYV. CDR3 DNA sequence: TGCGCCAGCAGCCAAGAGGACCGGACCTACGAGCAGTACGTC.

The rearrangement links TRBV11-1 to TRBJ1-1; D remains unclear. The V end was cut by 1 base, the J end by 1 base, with 4 bases between. Germline V gene sequence: CDR1 SGHAT, CDR2 FQDESV (reference sequence). CDR3 size: 13 residues. The CDR3 here is CASSLGGNTEAFF. DNA of the CDR3: TGTGCCAGCAGCTTAGGGGGGAACACTGAAGCTTTCTTT. Full variable domain (rest looked up from reference TRBV11-1 and TRBJ1-1): EAEVAQSPRYKITEKSQAVAFWCDPISGHATLYWYRQILGQGPELLVQFQDESVVDDSQLPKDRFSAERLKGVDSTLKIQPAELGDSAMYLCASSLGGNTEAFFGQGTRLTVV.

The V gene is TRBV7-8, the J gene TRBJ2-7; 7 bases line up with TRBD1. Per the germline V gene, CDR1 is SGHVS and CDR2 is FQNEAQ. This CDR3 has 16 residues. V lost 1 base to trimming and J lost 1 base; unmatched junction nucleotides: 7. The chain's CDR3 is CASSLVQGVRSYEQYF. The CDR3 coding sequence is TGTGCCAGCAGCTTAGTCCAGGGGGTTCGGTCCTACGAGCAGTACTTC.

CDR3 sequence reads: CASSPLGATDTQYF. The CDR3, as DNA: TGCGCCAGCAGCCCCTTGGGGGCCACAGATACGCAGTATTTT. V gene TRBV4-3 combines with J gene TRBJ2-3; tentative D call: TRBD1 (6 bases). Trimming left V 4 bases short and J 2 bases short, with 10 bases between. Germline values: CDR1 LGHNA, CDR2 YSLEER. This CDR3 spans 14 amino acids.

The rearrangement joins TRBV5-5 to TRBJ2-7; 7 bases are a match to TRBD1. The germline CDR1 and CDR2 sequences are SGHKS and YYEKEE (reference sequence). J was trimmed by 2 bases and V by 5 bases; bases with no gene match: 10. This CDR3 has 15 amino acids. CDR3 DNA: TGTGCCAGCAGTTCCCGACAGGGATCTACCTACGAGCAGTACTTC. Translated: CASSSRQGSTYEQYF.

The gene calls are TRBV2 and TRBJ1-6; D is possibly TRBD1 (5 bases). From germline, CDR1 is SNHLY and CDR2 FYNNEI. Trimming left V 2 bases short and J 10 bases short, with 6 bases between. The length of the CDR3 is 12 residues. Here the CDR3 reads CASSEQGSPLHF. Written as DNA, the CDR3 is TGTGCCAGCAGTGAACAGGGATCACCCCTCCACTTT.

The chain employs TRBV7-2 and TRBJ1-2, with D possibly matching TRBD1 (5 bases). CDR3 size: 14 residues. Germline V gene sequence: CDR1 SGHTA, CDR2 FQGNSA. Trimming pared 4 bases from V and 7 bases from J, leaving 16 bases between. The CDR3 region has the DNA TGTGCCAGCAGCTCAGACAGACCTCTATCTGGCTACACCTTC. This codes for CASSSDRPLSGYTF.

The rearrangement joins TRBV7-9 to TRBJ2-1, with a weak D call TRBD2 (5 bases). The germline CDR1 and CDR2 sequences are SEHNR and FQNEAQ (reference sequence). CDR3 length equals 13 residues. The V end was cut by 4 bases, the J end by 8 bases, with 12 bases between. Here the CDR3 DNA reads TGTGCCAGCAGCTGGCTAGCAGGCGATGAGCAGTTCTTC. Encoded protein: CASSWLAGDEQFF.

This clone appeared once. The V gene is TRBV4-2, the J gene TRBJ2-4; D perhaps matches TRBD1 (6 bases). The CDR3 loop spans 12 amino acids. V was shortened by 4 bases and J by 10 bases, with 11 bases between the two germline ends. Germline-derived CDR1 and CDR2 are LGHNA and YNFKEQ. The CDR3 region is CASSPPGDIQYF. DNA for the CDR3: TGTGCCAGCAGCCCGCCAGGGGATATTCAGTACTTC.

The rearrangement joins TRBV10-3 to TRBJ2-3, with D tentatively TRBD2 (6 bases). Germline values: CDR1 ENHRY, CDR2 SYGVKD. V shed 4 bases and J shed 3 bases, with 17 bases lying between them. This CDR3 contains 16 residues. This chain's CDR3 is CAISGSGQVVTDTQYF. The DNA for the CDR3 is TGTGCCATCAGTGGTAGCGGCCAGGTGGTGACAGATACGCAGTATTTT.

This clone came up a few times. The DNA for the CDR3 is TGTGCCAGCAGGGCCAACAGGGGTTCCTACGAGCAGTACGTC. Protein sequence: CASRANRGSYEQYV. The rearrangement links TRBV6-1 to TRBJ2-7; 7 bases match TRBD1. Germline trimming cut 6 bases from V and 1 base from J; bases unmatched to any gene: 6. The germline V gene has CDR1 MNHNS and CDR2 SASEGT. The CDR3 extends over 14 amino acids.

The chain carries TRBV10-3 and TRBJ2-2, with D possibly matching TRBD2 (7 bases). V lost 7 bases and J 3 bases, leaving 9 bases between the germline ends. CDR1 is ENHRY, CDR2 SYGVKD, per germline. This CDR3 region has 13 residues. CDR3 region: CAIKGGDTGELFF. Written as DNA, the CDR3 is TGTGCCATCAAGGGGGGGGACACCGGGGAGCTGTTTTTT.

The chain joins TRBV6-1 to TRBJ2-7; 8 bases match TRBD1. After removal of 8 bases from V and 1 base from J, the junction contained 7 bases not matched to a gene. Germline CDR1 reads MNHNS; CDR2 reads SASEGT. This CDR3 has 14 amino acids. CDR3 sequence (DNA): TGTGCCAGCTCCACCGGGACAGGTTCCTACGAGCAGTACGTC. Its protein product is CASSTGTGSYEQYV.

The chain joins TRBV11-2 to TRBJ2-3, with D possibly TRBD2 on 5 matching bases. CDR3 length: 16 residues. Deletions cut 1 base from V and 3 bases from J, with 14 bases between. Germline loops: CDR1 SGHAT, CDR2 FQNNGV. The CDR3 DNA follows: TGTGCCAGCAGCTTAGCCAGTGCTGGAGGTACAGATACGCAGTATTTT. The encoded protein is CASSLASAGGTDTQYF.

The sample holds one count of this clone. The CDR3 DNA follows: TGCAGCGTTAGTCAGCGGTTATACGGGGAGACCCAGTACTTC. It encodes CSVSQRLYGETQYF. This chain connects TRBV29-1 to TRBJ2-5, with a weak D call TRBD2 (5 bases). In germline, CDR1 is SQVTM, CDR2 ANQGSEA. Trimming shortened V by 5 bases and J by 5 bases, and 18 bases separated the two germline ends. The CDR3 has 14 residues.

This clone was detected once. The V and J genes are TRBV18 and TRBJ1-5, with 8 bases aligning to TRBD1. Germline values: CDR1 KGHSH, CDR2 LQKENI. J was trimmed by 4 bases and V by 3 bases; bases with no gene match: 5. The CDR3 length is 15 residues. CDR3 residues: CASSPGTGVNQPQHF. In nucleotides, the CDR3 is TGTGCCAGCTCACCGGGGACAGGTGTAAATCAGCCCCAGCATTTT.